This TCR beta chain stems from a study of blood T cell repertoires in COVID-19 (dated by TCRdb to the early 2020s). General notes on the study: Samples from collaborators originated in the United States, Italy and Spain and spanned both the acute and convalescent phases of COVID-19. Samples came from the ongoing ImmuneRACE study (first 160 participants) plus 1,254 subjects from 6 global collaborators. Sample metadata almost always included a de-identified subject ID, COVID-19 status, age in years and sex. The material from the prospective study consisted of cDNA or gDNA derived from T cells, B-cell-depleted T cells, or PBMCs. Where available, HLA class I and class II types were taken from metadata supplied by the sample provider and were not determined by assay-based typing. Subjects who had been exposed to COVID-19, were actively infected with it, or had recovered from it provided the deeply sampled blood TCRbeta repertoires that made up the dataset. The repertoires were made available in a free public database intended to serve as a resource for research on the immune response to SARS-CoV-2.

V loses 5 bases of germline sequence and J loses 0 bases, and the interval between the two ends is 10 bases. From its cysteine to its phenylalanine, the CDR3 spans 14 amino acids. Just CDR3 DNA is preserved here, 42 bases in frame from base 1. Reading the germline V gene (reference sequence) gives CDR1 MNHEY and CDR2 SMNVEV. The paper as a whole reports these results and caveats: Clinical and demographic metadata were provided uncurated, with the amount varying by source and participant.

TCRbeta CDR3 regions were amplified from genomic DNA by means of the immunoSEQ Assay, a bias-controlled multiplex PCR. For the original study's pipeline: The number of nucleated cells in each sample was estimated by amplification of reference gene primers within the assay. To quantify the absolute abundance of each unique TCRbeta CDR3 rearrangement, sequence reads were collapsed and filtered. Productive Simpson clonality was computed per sample as the square root of Simpson's diversity index over productive rearrangements. TCRdb re-hosts the immuneACCESS table, in-frame sequences only. Its copies lack some clones; in the studies checked, an unresolved V gene accounts for under half of them, and the cause for the rest is not known. The V and J calls and clone size are taken from that table; D and trimming were inferred from the DNA. The sample table contains a few hundred thousand clones; only one count was recorded for around 90% of them. The ten largest clones represent less than 2.5% of the sample.

Worth noting for this clone: This receptor's antigen is unknown. Base qualities are missing; no much larger clone stands one base away.

Each collaborating institution followed its own protocols to collect whole blood in K2EDTA tubes. For TCRbeta analysis, collaborators shipped samples as frozen whole blood, isolated PBMCs, or DNA extracted from either of those sample types. The TCR sequence derives from a man between 18 and 29 years old with active or convalescent COVID-19. The chain uses TRBV27 and TRBJ1-2; the D gene is perhaps TRBD1, on 5 matching bases. The sample comprised peripheral blood. The nucleotide sequence is TGTGCCAGCAGTCCCAAGACAGCTAACTATGGCTACACCTTC. Its coded protein is CASSPKTANYGYTF.